The clone carrying this TCR beta chain was detected a few times. Its target is unknown. The read ends 3 residues before the CDR3 terminus; that terminus is restored from the germline J gene. The sample is drawn from a study of T cell clonality in common variable immunodeficiency. The germline CDR1 and CDR2 sequences are GTSNPN and SVGIG (reference sequence). The V gene end was trimmed by 2 bases and the J gene end by 5 bases; junction bases not matched to a gene: 29. This CDR3 spans 21 amino acids. Study findings and constraints: TCRbeta clonality was increased in CVID versus healthy controls. Reportedly, TCR beta sequences from common variable immunodeficiency showed fewer deletions and N-nucleotide insertions.

Measured with immunoSEQ multiplex PCR; TCRdb has only the in-frame clones, and not every one. Altogether about 30,000 clones were found in the sample, and no singletons occur. Sequencing input: peripheral blood mononuclear cells. The chain couples TRBV30 to TRBJ1-2, with TRBD1 matching over 7 bases. This receptor was identified in a human donor with common variable immunodeficiency. The CDR3: CAWSSFMGDLNRQGEVYGYTF. The sequenced CDR3 bases are TGTGCCTGGAGTTCGTTTATGGGGGATTTAAATCGACAGGGAGAGGTGTATGGC. Using reference TRBV30 and TRBJ1-2 for the parts outside the CDR3, the full variable domain is SQTIHQWPATLVQPVGSPLSLECTVEGTSNPNLYWYRQAAGRGLQLLFYSVGIGQISSEVPQNLSASRPQDRQFILSSKKLLLSDSGFYLCAWSSFMGDLNRQGEVYGYTFGSGTRLTVV.